One and the same sample provided the 15 T cell receptor beta chains below, sequenced in a study of early T cells in non-severe SARS-CoV-2 infection. TCRdb reanalysed the 5' RACE reads using MiXCR and keeps one entry per CDR3 protein. The sample contains around 77,000 distinct CDR3 sequences, about 9.4% of which appear only once. The source was whole blood, collected at baseline. All receptors come from an adult who was a healthcare worker with PCR-confirmed SARS-CoV-2 infection or an uninfected control (not recorded which).

The rearrangement joins TRBV24-1 to TRBJ2-3, with D unclear. The CDR3 runs to 14 residues. CDR1 and CDR2 (germline): KGHDR, SFDVKD. Trimming shortened V by 1 base and J by 6 bases, and 10 bases separated the two germline ends. The CDR3 DNA follows: TGTGCCACCAGTGATTTCTACGGCGAGGATACGCAGTATTTT. Translated: CATSDFYGEDTQYF.

The chain recombines TRBV10-3 with TRBJ1-1, with 7 positions matching TRBD1. The CDR3 length is 13 residues. J gave up 3 bases and V 10 bases, and 8 bases lay outside the gene matches. Germline-derived CDR1 and CDR2 are ENHRY and SYGVKD. CDR3 amino acids: CASEGGTDTEAFF. The CDR3 DNA sequence: TGTGCCAGCGAAGGGGGCACGGACACTGAAGCTTTCTTT.

This clonotype turned up a few times. The chain combines TRBV6-1 with TRBJ2-1, with 8 nucleotides matching TRBD1. V shed 7 bases and J 4 bases; nucleotides not matched to a gene: 6. Germline CDR1 and CDR2: MNHNS and SASEGT. The CDR3 runs 14 residues. CDR3 region: CASTDRGVYNEQFF. The CDR3 DNA reads TGTGCCAGCACCGACAGGGGAGTGTACAATGAGCAGTTCTTC.

This clonotype has ten or more counts. The chain combines TRBV10-2 with TRBJ2-1; D uncertain. V lost 6 bases and J 6 bases, leaving 9 bases between the germline ends. The CDR3 is made up of 12 amino acids. Germline assignment: CDR1 WSHSY and CDR2 SAAADI. The CDR3 sequence is CASRGNSNEQFF. In DNA, the CDR3 is TGCGCCAGCAGGGGGAACAGCAATGAGCAGTTCTTC.

This clonotype was detected many times. The CDR3 sequence is CASSYLPGQENNQPQHF. CDR3 coding DNA: TGTGCCAGCAGTTACTTACCGGGACAGGAAAACAATCAGCCCCAGCATTTT. V is TRBV6-6 and J is TRBJ1-5; 8 bases are a match to TRBD1. This CDR3 is built from 17 residues. Germline assignment: CDR1 MNHNY and CDR2 SVGAGI (reference sequence). V was pared by 1 base and J by 3 bases, with 8 bases of the junction left unmatched.

This clonotype was detected ten times or more. The chain recombines TRBV29-1 with TRBJ2-6; no reliable D call. Germline CDR1 SQVTM, CDR2 ANQGSEA. The CDR3 has 12 residues. V gave up 5 bases and J gave up 0 bases, with 2 bases separating them. CDR3 loop: CSVPSGANVLTF. CDR3 in DNA: TGCAGCGTTCCCTCTGGGGCCAACGTCCTGACTTTC. The variable domain in full, with the rest retrieved from reference TRBV29-1 and TRBJ2-6, is SAVISQKPSRDICQRGTSLTIQCQVDSQVTMMFWYRQQPGQSLTLIATANQGSEATYESGFVIDKFPISRPNLTFSTLTVSNMSPEDSSIYLCSVPSGANVLTFGAGSRLTVL.

The gene calls are TRBV20-1 and TRBJ1-1; 8 bases line up with TRBD1. The CDR3 runs to 14 residues. The ends lost 1 base at V and 1 base at J; junction bases unmatched: 2. The germline V gene has CDR1 DFQATT and CDR2 SNEGSKA (reference sequence). CDR3 residues: CSARGGQANTEAFF. The CDR3 DNA is TGCAGTGCTAGAGGGGGACAGGCGAACACTGAAGCTTTCTTT.

This clonotype was seen only a few times. The chain uses TRBV3-1 and TRBJ1-1; D is perhaps TRBD1 (6 bases). This CDR3 contains 14 residues. Trimming left V 4 bases short and J 0 bases short, with 9 bases between. CDR1 is LGHDT and CDR2 is YNNKEL in the germline V gene (reference sequence). The CDR3 is CASSLWTVNTEAFF. CDR3 DNA sequence: TGTGCCAGCAGCCTATGGACAGTGAACACTGAAGCTTTCTTT.

This clonotype was seen only a few times. This chain uses TRBV6-6 with TRBJ2-5; 13 nucleotides match TRBD2. V was pared by 6 bases and J by 5 bases, with 15 bases of the junction left unmatched. The CDR3 has 18 residues. Per germline, CDR1 MNHNY and CDR2 SVGAGI (reference sequence). CDR3 DNA sequence: TGTGCCAGCAGCAACCACGGAGGACTAGCGGGGGTCGGGGAGACCCAGTACTTC. It encodes CASSNHGGLAGVGETQYF.

This clonotype showed up many times. This chain connects TRBV29-1 to TRBJ2-3; no clear D gene. Trimming cost V 1 base and J 1 base, with 0 bases left between them. The CDR3 loop spans 11 amino acids. Germline-derived CDR1 and CDR2 are SQVTM and ANQGSEA. The CDR3 spells CSVEGTDTQYF. The CDR3 bases are TGCAGCGTTGAAGGCACAGATACGCAGTATTTT.

The rearrangement joins TRBV6-6 to TRBJ1-1; the D is unclear. The CDR3 covers 12 residues. V was trimmed by 6 bases and J by 7 bases, leaving 12 bases between them. The V gene's germline CDR1 is MNHNY and CDR2 SVGAGI (reference sequence). Here the CDR3 DNA reads TGTGCCAGCAGGCCCAATACACTTGAAGCTTTCTTT. Translating gives CASRPNTLEAFF.

This clonotype was observed a handful of times. The chain joins TRBV11-2 to TRBJ2-3; TRBD2 is a possible D gene (6 bases). Per the germline V gene, CDR1 is SGHAT and CDR2 is FQNNGV. Trimming pared 2 bases from V and 0 bases from J, leaving 9 bases between. CDR3 length: 15 amino acids. The CDR3 nucleotides read TGTGCCAGCAGCTTACGCGGGACTAGCACAGATACGCAGTATTTT. It codes for CASSLRGTSTDTQYF.

The chain links TRBV5-1 to TRBJ2-3; 9 nucleotides line up with TRBD1. Trimming took 0 bases from V and 6 from J; bases not matched to a gene: 11. The CDR3 consists of 17 residues. Germline CDR1 and CDR2: SGHRS and YFSETQ. CDR3 sequence: CASSLAGTGRPRDTQYF. The DNA for the CDR3 is TGCGCCAGCAGCTTGGCTGGGACAGGGAGGCCCCGGGATACGCAGTATTTT.

This clonotype was counted only a few times. V gene TRBV9 combines with J gene TRBJ1-2; 9 nucleotides align to TRBD1. After removal of 6 bases from V and 8 bases from J, the junction contained 14 bases not matched to a gene. CDR3 length equals 15 residues. Germline CDR1 reads SGDLS; CDR2 reads YYNGEE. Here the CDR3 reads CASTKGAGTGSGYTF. CDR3 nucleotide sequence: TGTGCCAGCACCAAGGGAGCCGGGACAGGGAGCGGCTACACCTTC.

This clonotype was counted at least ten times. Sequence at one end of the junction differs from germline and may be a read error. The V gene is TRBV7-7, the J gene TRBJ2-5; 7 nucleotides align to TRBD2. CDR1 and CDR2 (germline): SSHAT, FNYEAQ (reference sequence). The CDR3 sequence is 15 residues long. The CDR3: CASSFGGDLSETQYF. The CDR3 bases are TGTGCTAGCAGCTTTGGGGGGGACCTCTCAGAGACCCAGTACTTC.